This entry lists 13 T cell receptor beta chains sequenced from one sample in a study of T cell repertoires in cytomegalovirus infection. TCRdb processed the reads anew with MiXCR; each CDR3 protein has one entry. The table records about 180,000 distinct CDR3 sequences, about 18% of them present only once. What was sequenced was CD8+ T cells from PBMCs. These receptor sequences come from a human donor in good health (CMV status not recorded). Some clones in this sample may be carry-over from other donors' samples.

V is TRBV7-2 and J is TRBJ1-2, with TRBD1 matching over 7 bases. Trimming cost V 4 bases and J 4 bases; bases outside gene matches: 12. CDR1 is SGHTA and CDR2 is FQGNSA in the germline V gene. This CDR3 has 16 amino acids. The CDR3 DNA reads TGTGCCAGCAGCTCGGAAAAGGACAGGATCGGCTATGGCTACACCTTC. It yields the protein CASSSEKDRIGYGYTF. The whole variable domain, remainder taken from reference TRBV7-2 and TRBJ1-2, is GAGVSQSPSNKVTEKGKDVELRCDPISGHTALYWYRQSLGQGLEFLIYFQGNSAPDKSGLPSDRFSAERTGGSVSTLTIQRTQQEDSAVYLCASSSEKDRIGYGYTFGSGTRLTVV.

The table lists this clonotype with a few counts. The chain joins TRBV11-2 to TRBJ1-4; D is undetermined. Trimming stripped 8 bases from V and 5 bases from J, with 3 bases between. The germline gives CDR1 SGHAT, CDR2 FQNNGV. The CDR3 extends over 10 amino acids. The CDR3 is CASGNEKLFF. DNA of the CDR3: TGTGCCAGCGGCAATGAAAAACTGTTTTTT.

The gene calls are TRBV10-3 and TRBJ2-3; D could derive from TRBD1 or TRBD2 (5 bases each). CDR1 is ENHRY and CDR2 is SYGVKD in the germline V gene. Trimming cost V 6 bases and J 0 bases, with 13 bases left between them. CDR3 length: 15 amino acids. CDR3 sequence: CAIRQPGRSTDTQYF. The CDR3 DNA is TGTGCCATCAGACAGCCGGGACGGAGCACAGATACGCAGTATTTT.

The table lists this clonotype with a few counts. This chain connects TRBV4-3 to TRBJ1-4, with unresolved D. From germline, CDR1 is LGHNA and CDR2 YSLEER. The CDR3 is 15 amino acids. Trimming removed 0 bases at V and 4 bases at J, with 9 bases between. DNA of the CDR3: TGCGCCAGCAGCCAAGATCAGTCCCATAATGAAAAACTGTTTTTT. This gives the protein CASSQDQSHNEKLFF.

The table lists this clonotype with a few counts. This chain uses TRBV27 with TRBJ1-2; possible D gene TRBD1, 5 bases. The germline CDR1 and CDR2 sequences are MNHEY and SMNVEV (reference sequence). Between the trimmed V and J ends, which lost 3 bases and 8 bases, there was a span of 13 bases. This CDR3 has 13 residues. In nucleotides, the CDR3 is TGTGCCAGCAGTTTTGGCTCAGGGAACGGCTACACCTTC. Translation gives CASSFGSGNGYTF.

This clonotype was counted only a few times. The V gene is TRBV12-3 or TRBV12-4, the J gene TRBJ2-7; D gene uncertain. V dropped 1 base and J dropped 5 bases, with 12 bases sitting between them. The length of the CDR3 is 14 residues. The CDR3 reads CASSLVGSQDEQYF. The CDR3 region has the DNA TGTGCCAGCAGTTTAGTTGGGTCCCAGGACGAGCAGTACTTC.

The chain couples TRBV7-2 to TRBJ2-3; 7 nucleotides agree with TRBD1. V dropped 5 bases and J dropped 0; count of bases not matched to a gene: 5. Germline lookup yields CDR1 SGHTA and CDR2 FQGNSA. The CDR3 loop spans 15 amino acids. The DNA for the CDR3 is TGTGCCAGCAGCCGGGGACAGAGTAGCACAGATACGCAGTATTTT. Translation gives CASSRGQSSTDTQYF. The full variable domain, completed using reference TRBV7-2 and TRBJ2-3, is GAGVSQSPSNKVTEKGKDVELRCDPISGHTALYWYRQSLGQGLEFLIYFQGNSAPDKSGLPSDRFSAERTGGSVSTLTIQRTQQEDSAVYLCASSRGQSSTDTQYFGPGTRLTVL.

V is TRBV7-2 and J is TRBJ2-1; D unresolved. The CDR3 has 16 residues. Per the germline V gene, CDR1 is SGHTA and CDR2 is FQGNSA. Trimming left V 5 bases short and J 9 bases short, with 23 bases between. The CDR3 bases are TGTGCCAGCAGCCGTCCGCCGGGCTCCCCTGTCGGTGAGCAGTTCTTC. This sequence encodes CASSRPPGSPVGEQFF.

Many counts were recorded for this clonotype. The CDR3 nucleotides read TGTGCCAGCAGCCCCGCCTCCAGTCGGGTTGATCAGCCCCAGCATTTT. It specifies CASSPASSRVDQPQHF. The J gene is TRBJ1-5, the V gene TRBV7-9; no definite D call. Germline V CDR1 and CDR2: SEHNR, FQNEAQ (reference sequence). V shed 5 bases and J shed 5 bases, with 19 bases lying between them. This CDR3 has 16 amino acids.

In this sample, this clonotype turned up a few times. V and J are TRBV7-9 and TRBJ1-1; weak D call: TRBD1 (5 bases). Germline V CDR1 and CDR2: SEHNR, FQNEAQ (reference sequence). This CDR3 spans 13 amino acids. V was clipped by 5 bases and J by 3 bases, with 10 bases between them. The CDR3 DNA reads TGTGCCAGCAGCGGATCGGGGGACACTGAAGCTTTCTTT. Translating it yields CASSGSGDTEAFF.

This chain links TRBV13 with TRBJ1-4; 8 bases agree with TRBD1. Germline trimming cut 4 bases from V and 8 bases from J; bases unmatched to any gene: 12. From germline, CDR1 is PRHDT and CDR2 FYEKMQ (reference sequence). CDR3 length equals 16 residues. CDR3 loop: CASSSPRTGRSEKLFF. Here the CDR3 DNA reads TGTGCCAGCAGCTCGCCCCGGACAGGGCGAAGCGAAAAACTGTTTTTT.

The genes are TRBV12-5 and TRBJ2-4; 8 positions match TRBD2. Unmatched junction bases numbered 10, after V lost 4 bases and J lost 8 bases. CDR1 is LGHNT and CDR2 is FRNRAP in the germline V gene. The CDR3 has 15 amino acids. The CDR3 DNA sequence: TGTGCTAGTGGTTCCCCACCGGGGGGGAGGGACATTCAGTACTTC. This sequence encodes CASGSPPGGRDIQYF.

There are a few counts of this clonotype. V and J are TRBV6-2 or TRBV6-3 and TRBJ1-2; 8 nucleotides match TRBD1. V shed 2 bases and J 4 bases; nucleotides not matched to a gene: 9. CDR1 is MNHEY and CDR2 is SVGEGT in the germline V gene. This CDR3 region has 16 residues. This CDR3 is CASSYATGALTYGYTF. The CDR3 DNA reads as TGTGCCAGCAGTTACGCGACAGGGGCTTTAACCTATGGCTACACCTTC.